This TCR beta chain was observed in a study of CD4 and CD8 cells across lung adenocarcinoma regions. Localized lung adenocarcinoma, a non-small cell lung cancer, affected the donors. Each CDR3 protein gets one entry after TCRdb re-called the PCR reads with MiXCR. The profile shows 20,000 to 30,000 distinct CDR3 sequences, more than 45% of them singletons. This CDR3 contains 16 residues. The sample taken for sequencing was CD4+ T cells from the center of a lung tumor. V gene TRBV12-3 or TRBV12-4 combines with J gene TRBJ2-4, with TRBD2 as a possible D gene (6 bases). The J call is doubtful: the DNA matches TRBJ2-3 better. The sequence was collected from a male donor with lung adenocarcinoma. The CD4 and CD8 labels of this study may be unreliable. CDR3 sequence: CASSAAGLGAKNMQYF. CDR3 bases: TGTGCCAGCAGCGCGGCGGGGCTGGGAGCCAAAAACATGCAGTATTTT.